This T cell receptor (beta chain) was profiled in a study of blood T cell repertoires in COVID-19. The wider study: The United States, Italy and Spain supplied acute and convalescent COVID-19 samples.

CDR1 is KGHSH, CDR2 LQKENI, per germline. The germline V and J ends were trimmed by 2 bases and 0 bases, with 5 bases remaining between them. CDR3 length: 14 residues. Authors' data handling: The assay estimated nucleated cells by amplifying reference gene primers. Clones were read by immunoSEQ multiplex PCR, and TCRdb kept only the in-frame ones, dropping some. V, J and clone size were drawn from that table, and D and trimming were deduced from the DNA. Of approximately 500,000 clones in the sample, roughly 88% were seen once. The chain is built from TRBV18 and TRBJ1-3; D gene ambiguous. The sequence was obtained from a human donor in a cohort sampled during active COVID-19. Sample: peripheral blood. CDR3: CASSPANSGNTIYF. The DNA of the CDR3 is TGTGCCAGCTCACCAGCGAACTCTGGAAACACCATATATTTT. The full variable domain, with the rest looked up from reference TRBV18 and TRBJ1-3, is NAGVMQNPRHLVRRRGQEARLRCSPMKGHSHVYWYRQLPEEGLKFMVYLQKENIIDESGMPKERFSAEFPKEGPSILRIQQVVRGDSAAYFCASSPANSGNTIYFGEGSWLTVV.